This T cell receptor (beta chain) derives from a study of long-term antiretroviral therapy in people with HIV. At survey level, the immunoSEQ assay was run in its v3.0 version. Clones were sequenced by immunoSEQ multiplex PCR, and TCRdb holds only the in-frame ones, with some missing. The repertoire has 30,000 to 45,000 clones, 75% to 90% of them found once; the top ten carry 5.8%. No fewer than two post-ART and no fewer than one pre-ART PBMC samples existed for each donor. The length of the CDR3 is 12 residues. The V end lost 3 bases, the J end lost 2 bases, and 1 base lay between the germline ends. From germline, CDR1 is KGHSH and CDR2 LQKENI.

The receptor was isolated from a man aged 25 to 40 with HIV. Sample: unsorted PBMCs, taken 3.4 years after starting antiretroviral therapy. The genes are TRBV18 and TRBJ2-2; D not certain. CDR3 sequence reads: CASSPNTGELFF. The CDR3, as DNA: TGTGCCAGCTCACCTAACACCGGGGAGCTGTTTTTT.